Listed here are 20 T cell receptor beta chains from one sample, sequenced in a study. TCRdb analysed the RT-PCR reads with MiXCR anew, one entry per CDR3 protein. The table records around 700,000 distinct CDR3 sequences, approximately 15% of them present only once. Sequenced sample: memory CD4+ T cells from blood. These receptors all stem from a female donor in good health, serving as a healthy control.

V gene TRBV10-3 combines with J gene TRBJ2-1; the D is unclear. CDR3 length: 11 residues. Germline CDR1 and CDR2: ENHRY and SYGVKD. Trimming took off 8 bases at V and 5 bases at J, with 7 bases between the two ends. The CDR3 is CAIGPHNEQFF. DNA for the CDR3: TGTGCCATCGGTCCCCACAATGAGCAGTTCTTC.

In this sample, this clonotype turned up a few times. The gene calls are TRBV6-6 and TRBJ2-4; the D gene is possibly TRBD1 (5 bases). V dropped 3 bases and J dropped 0 bases, with 12 bases sitting between them. The CDR3 has 16 residues. Germline V gene data show CDR1 as MNHNY and CDR2 as SVGAGI (reference sequence). The CDR3 nucleotides read TGTGCCAGCAGTTATGGGCAAGGGGTAGCCAAAAACATTCAGTACTTC. It encodes CASSYGQGVAKNIQYF.

The gene calls are TRBV20-1 and TRBJ2-3; D gene ambiguous. The germline gives CDR1 DFQATT, CDR2 SNEGSKA (reference sequence). This CDR3 comprises 14 residues. The V and J ends lost 6 bases and 1 base respectively, with 14 bases between them. The CDR3 loop is CSAKSDYRTDTQYF. As DNA, the CDR3 is TGCAGTGCCAAATCAGATTATCGCACAGATACGCAGTATTTT.

The genes are TRBV7-2 and TRBJ2-4; no clear D. This CDR3 region has 15 residues. V lost 1 base, J lost 5 bases, and 12 bases lay in between. Germline V gene data show CDR1 as SGHTA and CDR2 as FQGNSA. CDR3 sequence (DNA): TGTGCCAGCAGCTTAGATAGCCGGCCCCAAAACATTCAGTACTTC. Amino acids: CASSLDSRPQNIQYF.

This clonotype was recorded many times. This chain links TRBV12-3 or TRBV12-4 with TRBJ2-4; the D gene could be TRBD1 or TRBD2 (5 bases each). The CDR3 spans 16 residues. V was trimmed by 6 bases and J by 0 bases, leaving 15 bases between them. CDR3 nucleotides: TGTGCCAGCAGCGCTAGCCGACAGATAGCCAAAAACATTCAGTACTTC. This sequence encodes CASSASRQIAKNIQYF.

This clonotype was seen a handful of times. The chain uses TRBV7-2 and TRBJ2-1; D remains unclear. The germline V gene has CDR1 SGHTA and CDR2 FQGNSA. This CDR3 contains 15 residues. Trimming left V 3 bases short and J 6 bases short, with 15 bases between. CDR3 DNA: TGTGCCAGCAGCTTCAGGAGATTGGCAGCCAATGAGCAGTTCTTC. This codes for CASSFRRLAANEQFF.

This clonotype was counted many times. The chain couples TRBV5-1 to TRBJ1-3, with D maybe TRBD1 (5 bases). Germline V CDR1 and CDR2: SGHRS, YFSETQ. Trimming removed 4 bases from V and 3 bases from J, with 8 bases in between. The CDR3 consists of 13 residues. The CDR3 sequence: CASSQGLGNTIYF. The CDR3 DNA is TGCGCCAGCAGCCAGGGACTTGGAAACACCATATATTTT.

This clonotype was observed a few times. The rearrangement joins TRBV12-3 or TRBV12-4 to TRBJ2-2; D not resolved. The V end lost 5 bases, the J end lost 2 bases, and 15 bases lay between the germline ends. This CDR3 is built from 16 residues. The CDR3 loop is CASSPSLLVNTGELFF. The CDR3 nucleotides read TGTGCCAGCAGTCCCTCTCTTCTAGTAAACACCGGGGAGCTGTTTTTT.

This clonotype was counted only a few times. At one boundary the junction diverges from the germline segment, which might be a read error. The chain has TRBV4-2 and TRBJ2-3; a weak D match, TRBD2 (7 bases). Germline values: CDR1 LGHNA, CDR2 YNFKEQ. This CDR3 has 16 amino acids. Here the CDR3 DNA reads TGTGCCAGCAGCCAAGATAGGGGGGGTAGCACAGATACGCGGTATTTT. This gives the protein CASSQDRGGSTDTRYF.

Only a few counts were recorded for this clonotype. The chain joins TRBV20-1 to TRBJ2-7, with TRBD2 matching 14 bases. The CDR3 has 17 amino acids. Germline values: CDR1 DFQATT, CDR2 SNEGSKA (reference sequence). After removal of 0 bases from V and 3 bases from J, the junction contained 7 bases not matched to a gene. CDR3 amino acids: CSARDRGGTSGSYEQYF. Here the CDR3 DNA reads TGCAGTGCTAGAGATCGGGGAGGGACTAGCGGGAGCTACGAGCAGTACTTC.

This clonotype was observed a few times. V and J are TRBV30 and TRBJ2-1; D possibly corresponds to TRBD2 (5 bases). There are 12 residues in the CDR3. V was trimmed by 4 bases and J by 8 bases, leaving 12 bases between them. Germline V gene sequence: CDR1 GTSNPN, CDR2 SVGIG (reference sequence). The CDR3 is CAWTIGGHEQFF. CDR3 bases: TGTGCCTGGACGATAGGAGGACATGAGCAGTTCTTC.

This rearrangement joins TRBV20-1 to TRBJ2-7; D gene unclear. The length of the CDR3 is 10 residues. The germline CDR1 and CDR2 sequences are DFQATT and SNEGSKA (reference sequence). The germline V and J ends were trimmed by 4 bases and 5 bases, with 6 bases remaining between them. The CDR3 reads CSATRDEQYF. The CDR3 nucleotides read TGCAGTGCTACAAGGGACGAGCAGTACTTC.

This clonotype was counted ten times or more. The chain is built from TRBV5-6 and TRBJ2-7, with D hard to call. Trimming cost V 3 bases and J 7 bases, with 8 bases left between them. From germline, CDR1 is SGHDT and CDR2 YYEEEE. This CDR3 has 11 residues. CDR3 sequence: CASSSYWEQYF. The CDR3 bases are TGTGCCAGCAGCTCTTATTGGGAGCAGTACTTC. Based on the CDR3 plus reference TRBV5-6 and TRBJ2-7, the full variable domain is DAGVTQSPTHLIKTRGQQVTLRCSPKSGHDTVSWYQQALGQGPQFIFQYYEEEERQRGNFPDRFSGHQFPNYSSELNVNALLLGDSALYLCASSSYWEQYFGPGTRLTVT.

This clonotype was observed a few times. This chain joins TRBV6-6 and TRBJ2-7; D gene uncertain. The CDR3 spans 15 residues. Germline lookup yields CDR1 MNHNY and CDR2 SVGAGI (reference sequence). V shed 0 bases and J shed 4 bases, with 13 bases lying between them. CDR3 region: CASSYSFTNPYEQYF. CDR3 DNA: TGTGCCAGCAGTTACTCGTTCACAAACCCTTACGAGCAGTACTTC.

The rearrangement links TRBV6-2 or TRBV6-3 to TRBJ1-5; 11 bases match TRBD1. Germline CDR1 reads MNHEY; CDR2 reads SVGEGT. The trim removed 5 bases at V and 7 bases at J, leaving 7 bases unmatched. The CDR3 length is 15 residues. The CDR3 region has the DNA TGTGCCAGCAGTGGAGACCGGGACAGGGGGCAGCCCCAGCATTTT. It codes for CASSGDRDRGQPQHF.

This clonotype was seen a handful of times. The gene calls are TRBV12-3 or TRBV12-4 and TRBJ1-6; D may be TRBD1 (5 bases). V lost 3 bases and J 10 bases, leaving 22 bases between the germline ends. This CDR3 has 17 residues. CDR3 nucleotides: TGTGCCAGCAGTTTGGGGGTTTGGGGGGGATTGAGCTCACCCCTCCACTTT. The encoded protein is CASSLGVWGGLSSPLHF.

The chain joins TRBV6-1 to TRBJ1-1, with D possibly being TRBD1 (6 bases). This CDR3 region has 13 residues. From germline, CDR1 is MNHNS and CDR2 SASEGT. Trimming took 10 bases from V and 11 from J, leaving 23 bases between them. The CDR3 coding sequence is TGTGCCACCGTGTGGGACACCCCTAGATGGGCTTTCTTT. The encoded protein is CATVWDTPRWAFF.

This clonotype was found a few times. The chain combines TRBV7-2 with TRBJ2-7; D gene ambiguous. Trimming pared 4 bases from V and 3 bases from J, leaving 10 bases between. Germline loops: CDR1 SGHTA, CDR2 FQGNSA. The CDR3 extends over 13 amino acids. CDR3 residues: CASSSPVYYEQYF. In DNA form, the CDR3 reads TGTGCCAGCAGCTCCCCAGTCTACTACGAGCAGTACTTC.

This clonotype was detected many times. The gene calls are TRBV9 and TRBJ2-1, with D uncertain. With 7 bases removed from V and 8 bases from J, the gap between germline ends came to 13 bases. The germline V gene has CDR1 SGDLS and CDR2 YYNGEE. This CDR3 contains 12 residues. CDR3 bases: TGTGCCAGCGCCGGGTCCTCCGATGAGCAGTTCTTC. Its translation is CASAGSSDEQFF.

This clonotype was found many times. The rearrangement links TRBV5-1 to TRBJ1-2, with 7 positions matching TRBD1. The trim removed 4 bases at V and 2 bases at J, leaving 5 bases unmatched. This CDR3 comprises 14 residues. Per the germline V gene, CDR1 is SGHRS and CDR2 is YFSETQ. The DNA of the CDR3 is TGCGCCAGCAGCCCAGGACAGGAGAACTATGGCTACACCTTC. It yields the protein CASSPGQENYGYTF.